This entry lists 2 T cell receptor beta chains sequenced from one sample in a study of T-cell memory formation after mild COVID-19 (dated by TCRdb to the early 2020s). Library generation was performed with 5' RACE. For sequencing, an Illumina NovaSeq 6000 was employed. TCRdb reworked the public reads: Q25 trimming with fastp, MiXCR clone assembly, productive beta chains retained. A single entry per CDR3 protein holds the most common genes and DNA from its merged rows. This sample is represented by around 320,000 distinct CDR3 sequences; approximately 27% of them were singletons. Of the sample, approximately 13% falls within the top ten clones. Sequences were obtained from PBMCs or a T cell subset sorted from them (not recorded which). All receptors come from an adult woman who had mild COVID-19 (a few samples of this study predate the infection). The sample titles of this study are shuffled in the database, so cell type and time point are left out; the donor was told from shared clones.

In its sample, this clonotype was seen a few times. In DNA, the CDR3 is TGTGCCAGCAGTTTGGCAGGGGGTAACTATGGCTACACCTTC. Its translation is CASSLAGGNYGYTF. The genes are TRBV12-3 or TRBV12-4 and TRBJ1-2; 7 bases are a match to TRBD1. Losses at the gene ends were 3 bases for V and 1 base for J; bases not matched to a gene: 2. The CDR3 extends over 14 amino acids.

The gene calls are TRBV20-1 and TRBJ2-5; TRBD1 or TRBD2 may be the D gene (5 bases each). Germline V gene sequence: CDR1 DFQATT, CDR2 SNEGSKA (reference sequence). CDR3 length equals 10 residues. V lost 4 bases to trimming and J lost 11 bases, with 11 bases between them. CDR3 coding DNA: TGCAGTGCTATAGTAGGGGAGCAGTACTTC. The encoded protein is CSAIVGEQYF.